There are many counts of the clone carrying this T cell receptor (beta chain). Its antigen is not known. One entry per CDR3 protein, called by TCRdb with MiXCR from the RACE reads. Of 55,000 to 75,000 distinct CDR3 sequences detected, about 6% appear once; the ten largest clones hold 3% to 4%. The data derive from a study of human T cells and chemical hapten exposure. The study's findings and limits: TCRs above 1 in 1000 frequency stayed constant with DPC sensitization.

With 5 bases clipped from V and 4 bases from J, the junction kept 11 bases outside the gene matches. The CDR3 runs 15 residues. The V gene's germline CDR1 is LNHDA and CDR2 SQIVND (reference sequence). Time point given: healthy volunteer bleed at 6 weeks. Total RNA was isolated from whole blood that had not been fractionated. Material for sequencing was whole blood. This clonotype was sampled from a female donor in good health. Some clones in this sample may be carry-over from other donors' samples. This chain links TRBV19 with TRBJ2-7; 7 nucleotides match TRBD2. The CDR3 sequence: CASSAGAGAFYEQYF. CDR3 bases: TGTGCCAGTAGTGCCGGGGCGGGAGCGTTTTACGAGCAGTACTTC.